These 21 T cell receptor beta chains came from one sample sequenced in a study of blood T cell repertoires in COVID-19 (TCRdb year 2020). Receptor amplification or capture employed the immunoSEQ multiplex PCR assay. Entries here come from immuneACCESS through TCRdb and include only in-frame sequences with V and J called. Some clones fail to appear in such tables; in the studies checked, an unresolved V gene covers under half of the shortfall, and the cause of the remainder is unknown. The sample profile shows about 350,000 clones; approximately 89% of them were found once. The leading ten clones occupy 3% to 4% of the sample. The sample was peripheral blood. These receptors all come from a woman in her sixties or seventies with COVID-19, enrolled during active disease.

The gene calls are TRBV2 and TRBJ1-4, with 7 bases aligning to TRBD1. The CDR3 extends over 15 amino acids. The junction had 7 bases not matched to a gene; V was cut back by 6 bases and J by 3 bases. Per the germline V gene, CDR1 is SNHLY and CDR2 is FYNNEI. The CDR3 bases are TGTGCCAGCAGGGACGAAACAGGGGCTAATGAAAAACTGTTTTTT. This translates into CASRDETGANEKLFF.

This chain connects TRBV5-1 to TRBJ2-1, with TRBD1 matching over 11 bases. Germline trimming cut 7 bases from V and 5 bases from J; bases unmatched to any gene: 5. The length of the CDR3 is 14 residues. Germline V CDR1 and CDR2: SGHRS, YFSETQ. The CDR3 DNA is TGCGCCAGCCGAGGACAGGGGGCGAACAATGAGCAGTTCTTC. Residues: CASRGQGANNEQFF.

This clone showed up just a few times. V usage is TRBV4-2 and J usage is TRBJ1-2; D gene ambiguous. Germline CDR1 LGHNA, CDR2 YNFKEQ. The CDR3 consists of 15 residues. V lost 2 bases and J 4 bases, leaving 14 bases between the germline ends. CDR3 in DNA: TGTGCCAGCAGCCAAACTAGCGTTAGCGTCTATGGCTACACCTTC. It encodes CASSQTSVSVYGYTF.

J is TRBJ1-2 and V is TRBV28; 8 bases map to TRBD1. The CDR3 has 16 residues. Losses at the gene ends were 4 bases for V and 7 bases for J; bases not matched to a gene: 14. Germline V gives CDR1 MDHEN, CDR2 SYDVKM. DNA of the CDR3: TGTGCCAGCAGTTCCGCACTCGGACAGGGAGTATTTGGCTACACCTTC. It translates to CASSSALGQGVFGYTF.

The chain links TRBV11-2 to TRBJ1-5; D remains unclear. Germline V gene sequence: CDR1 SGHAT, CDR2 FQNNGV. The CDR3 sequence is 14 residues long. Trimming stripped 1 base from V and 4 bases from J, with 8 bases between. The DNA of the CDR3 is TGTGCCAGCAGCTTAGTTGGTCGGAATCAGCCCCAGCATTTT. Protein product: CASSLVGRNQPQHF. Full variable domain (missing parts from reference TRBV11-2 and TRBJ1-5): EAGVAQSPRYKIIEKRQSVAFWCNPISGHATLYWYQQILGQGPKLLIQFQNNGVVDDSQLPKDRFSAERLKGVDSTLKIQPAKLEDSAVYLCASSLVGRNQPQHFGDGTRLSIL.

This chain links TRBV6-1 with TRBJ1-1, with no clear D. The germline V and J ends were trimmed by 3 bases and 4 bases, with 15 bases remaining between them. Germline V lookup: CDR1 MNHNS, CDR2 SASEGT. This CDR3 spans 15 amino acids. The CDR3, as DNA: TGTGCCAGCAGTGATCCAAGGGCTGGGAGCACTGAAGCTTTCTTT. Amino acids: CASSDPRAGSTEAFF.

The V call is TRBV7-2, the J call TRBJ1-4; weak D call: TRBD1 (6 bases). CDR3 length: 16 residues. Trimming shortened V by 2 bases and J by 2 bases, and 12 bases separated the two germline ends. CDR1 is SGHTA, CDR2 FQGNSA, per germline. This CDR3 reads CASSLTQGLTNEKLFF. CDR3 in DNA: TGTGCCAGCAGCTTAACACAGGGTCTCACTAATGAAAAACTGTTTTTT.

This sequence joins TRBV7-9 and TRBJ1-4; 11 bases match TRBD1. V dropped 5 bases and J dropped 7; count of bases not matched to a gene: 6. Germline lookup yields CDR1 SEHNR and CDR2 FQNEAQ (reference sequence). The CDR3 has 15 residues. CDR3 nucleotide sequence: TGTGCCAGCAGCCGCGGACAGGGGGCGGGTGAAAAACTGTTTTTT. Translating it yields CASSRGQGAGEKLFF.

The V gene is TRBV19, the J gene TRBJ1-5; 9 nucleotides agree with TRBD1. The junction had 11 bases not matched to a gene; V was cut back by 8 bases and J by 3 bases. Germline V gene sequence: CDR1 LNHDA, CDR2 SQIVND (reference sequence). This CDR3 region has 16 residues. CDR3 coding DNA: TGTGCCAGTGGGGTTTCGGGACAGGGATACAATCAGCCCCAGCATTTT. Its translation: CASGVSGQGYNQPQHF.

In DNA, the CDR3 is TGTGCCAGCAGCGTAGGGCTAGCGGCTGAGACCCAGTACTTC. Translation gives CASSVGLAAETQYF. V usage is TRBV9 and J usage is TRBJ2-5; 7 bases align to TRBD2. CDR1 is SGDLS and CDR2 is YYNGEE in the germline V gene. V lost 0 bases to trimming and J lost 5 bases; unmatched junction nucleotides: 4. This CDR3 spans 14 amino acids.

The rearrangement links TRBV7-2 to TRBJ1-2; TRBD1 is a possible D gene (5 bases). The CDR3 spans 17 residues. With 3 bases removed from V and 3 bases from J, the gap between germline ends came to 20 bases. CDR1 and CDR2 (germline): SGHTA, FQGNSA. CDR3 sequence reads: CASSLGLGVRRDYGYTF. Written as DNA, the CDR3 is TGTGCCAGCAGCTTGGGGCTAGGGGTACGGAGGGACTATGGCTACACCTTC.

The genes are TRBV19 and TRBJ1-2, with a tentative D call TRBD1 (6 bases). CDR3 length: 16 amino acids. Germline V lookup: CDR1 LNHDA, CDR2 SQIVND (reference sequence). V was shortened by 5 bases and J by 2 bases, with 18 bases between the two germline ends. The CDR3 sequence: CASSFRLQGVNYGYTF. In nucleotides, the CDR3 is TGTGCCAGTAGTTTCCGCTTACAGGGAGTGAACTATGGCTACACCTTC.

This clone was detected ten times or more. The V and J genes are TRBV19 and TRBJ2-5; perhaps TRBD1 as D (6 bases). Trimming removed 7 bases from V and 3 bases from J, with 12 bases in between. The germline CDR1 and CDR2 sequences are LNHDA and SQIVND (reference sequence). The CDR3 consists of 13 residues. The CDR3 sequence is CASTPQGKETQYF. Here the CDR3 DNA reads TGTGCCAGTACACCACAGGGTAAAGAGACCCAGTACTTC.

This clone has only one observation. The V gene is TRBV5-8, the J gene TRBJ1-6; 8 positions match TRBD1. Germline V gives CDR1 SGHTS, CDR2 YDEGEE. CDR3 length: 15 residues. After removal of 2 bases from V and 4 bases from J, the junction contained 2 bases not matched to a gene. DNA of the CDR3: TGTGCCAGCAGCTTAAGGACAGGGTATAATTCACCCCTCCACTTT. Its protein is CASSLRTGYNSPLHF.

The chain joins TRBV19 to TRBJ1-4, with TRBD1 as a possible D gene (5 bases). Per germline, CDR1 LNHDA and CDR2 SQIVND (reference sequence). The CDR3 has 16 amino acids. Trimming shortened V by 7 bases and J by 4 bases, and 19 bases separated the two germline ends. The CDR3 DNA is TGTGCCAGTACTCCTTCGCTTCAGGGAGGTAATGAAAAACTGTTTTTT. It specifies CASTPSLQGGNEKLFF.

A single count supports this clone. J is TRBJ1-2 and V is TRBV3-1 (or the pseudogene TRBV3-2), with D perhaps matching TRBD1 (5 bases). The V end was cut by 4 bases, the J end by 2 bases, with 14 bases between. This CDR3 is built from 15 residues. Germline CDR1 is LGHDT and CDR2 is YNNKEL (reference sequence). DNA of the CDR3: TGTGCCAGCAGCCGCGACAGTCTCTCCAACTATGGCTACACCTTC. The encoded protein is CASSRDSLSNYGYTF.

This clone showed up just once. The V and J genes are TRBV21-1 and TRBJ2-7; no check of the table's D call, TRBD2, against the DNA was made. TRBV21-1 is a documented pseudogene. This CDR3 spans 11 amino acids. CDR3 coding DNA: TGTGCCAGCAGCAAGAGCTACGAGCAGTACTTC. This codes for CASSKSYEQYF.

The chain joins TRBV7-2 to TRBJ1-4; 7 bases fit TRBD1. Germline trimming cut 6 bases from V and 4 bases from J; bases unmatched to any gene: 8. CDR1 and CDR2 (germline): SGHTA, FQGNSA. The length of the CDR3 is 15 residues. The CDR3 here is CASSQTGTVNEKLFF. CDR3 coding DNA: TGTGCCAGCAGTCAAACCGGGACAGTTAATGAAAAACTGTTTTTT.

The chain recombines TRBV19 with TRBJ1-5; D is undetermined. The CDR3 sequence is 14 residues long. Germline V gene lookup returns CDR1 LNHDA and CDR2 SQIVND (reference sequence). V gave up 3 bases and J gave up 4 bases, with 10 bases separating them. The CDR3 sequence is CASSMSRLNQPQHF. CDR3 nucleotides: TGTGCCAGTAGTATGAGTAGACTGAATCAGCCCCAGCATTTT.

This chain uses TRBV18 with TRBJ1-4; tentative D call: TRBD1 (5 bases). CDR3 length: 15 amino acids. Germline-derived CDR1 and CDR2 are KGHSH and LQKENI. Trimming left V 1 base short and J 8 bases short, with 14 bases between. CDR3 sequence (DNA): TGTGCCAGCTCACCACGGCAGCCCCGGGGGGAAAAACTGTTTTTT. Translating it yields CASSPRQPRGEKLFF.

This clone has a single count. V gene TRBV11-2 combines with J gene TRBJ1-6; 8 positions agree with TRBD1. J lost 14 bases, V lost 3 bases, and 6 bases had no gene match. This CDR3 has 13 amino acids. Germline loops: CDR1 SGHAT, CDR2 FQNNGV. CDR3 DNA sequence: TGTGCCAGCAGCTTGACAGGGGAAACCACCCTCCACTTT. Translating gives CASSLTGETTLHF.